These T cell receptor beta chains were read from a single sample in a study of T-cell reconstitution after alpha-beta-depleted transplantation in children. TCRdb reprocessed the PCR reads with MiXCR, giving one entry per CDR3 protein. The data contain around 680,000 distinct CDR3 sequences, approximately 16% of them seen just once; the ten biggest clones take up 1.1%. The source was PBMCs from the stem cell graft donor, collected from the stem cell graft. Receptor source: a human donor who donated a stem cell graft to a child with acute myeloid leukemia. Each CDR3 is given with its conserved first and last residue. The order of the fields is CDR3 length, J gene, D gene, clone size, V gene, CDR3 DNA, CDR3 protein. The D gene is left open where the match is weak. Rows may omit the clone size; those that give it use once, few, many or a size class.

14	TRBJ2-7	TRBD1	NA	TRBV7-2	TGTGCCAGCACTAGGGGGCAGGAGCGCTACGAGCAGTACTTC	CASTRGQERYEQYF
16	TRBJ1-2	NA	few	TRBV11-2	TGTGCCAGCAGCTCACCTAGAACCGGCAGGCCCTATGGCTACACCTTC	CASSSPRTGRPYGYTF
15	TRBJ2-7	TRBD1	NA	TRBV6-2/TRBV6-3	TGTGCCAGCAGGGCTGACAGGGTCGGAACCTACGAGCAGTACTTC	CASRADRVGTYEQYF
13	TRBJ1-4	NA	NA	TRBV5-6	TGTGCCAGCAGCCCCCCCGGCGGGCCAAAACTGTTTTTT	CASSPPGGPKLFF
18	TRBJ2-5	TRBD2	NA	TRBV3-1	TGTGCCAGCAGCCATGGACAGGGTCGACTAGCGGGGGGAGAGACCCAGTACTTC	CASSHGQGRLAGGETQYF
12	TRBJ1-2	NA	many	TRBV5-1	TGCGCCAGCAGCTTGGAGGGAAATGGCTACACCTTC	CASSLEGNGYTF
15	TRBJ2-5	TRBD2	many	TRBV5-1	TGTGCCAGCAGTCTTGCGGGAGGGGGACAAGAGACCCAGTACTTC	CASSLAGGGQETQYF
15	TRBJ1-2	TRBD1	many	TRBV7-2	TGTGCCAGCAGCCCTGGTTTCAGGGGGCCGGGGGGCTACACCTTC	CASSPGFRGPGGYTF
13	TRBJ1-1	NA	few	TRBV7-9	TGTGCCAGCAGCATGACAGGCGAACTAGCGGCTTTCTTT	CASSMTGELAAFF
14	TRBJ1-1	TRBD1	many	TRBV29-1	TGCAGCGGAGAGAGGGACAGAACGAACACTGAAGCTTTCTTT	CSGERDRTNTEAFF
14	TRBJ1-1	NA	NA	TRBV5-1	TGCGCCAGCAGCTTGGTTTCGGGGCCCACTGAAGCTTTCTTT	CASSLVSGPTEAFF
14	TRBJ2-1	NA	NA	TRBV3-1	TGTGCCAGCAGCCACCTCAGTAGGCCCAATGAGCAGTTCTTC	CASSHLSRPNEQFF
14	TRBJ2-1	NA	NA	TRBV27	TGTGCCAGCAGTTCCGAATTCAGGGTTAATGAGCAGTTCTTC	CASSSEFRVNEQFF
12	TRBJ2-1	NA	few	TRBV3-1	TGTGCCAGCAGCCGACATACCAATGAGCAGTTCTTC	CASSRHTNEQFF
17	TRBJ2-1	TRBD2	NA	TRBV4-3	TGCGCCAGCAGCCCGGACAGTGGACTAGCGGATTACAATGAGCAGTTCTTC	CASSPDSGLADYNEQFF
14	TRBJ1-1	TRBD1	few	TRBV28	TGTGCCAGCAGTTCGGACAGGGAGGGGACTGAAGCTTTCTTT	CASSSDREGTEAFF
13	TRBJ2-3	TRBD1	NA	TRBV5-1	TGCGCCAGCAGCTTGGGGGACAGCAATACGCAGTATTTT	CASSLGDSNTQYF
13	TRBJ2-1	NA	many	TRBV12-3/TRBV12-4	TGTGCCAGCAGTGACGGTCCCGGCAATGAGCAGTTCTTC	CASSDGPGNEQFF
14	TRBJ2-3	NA	many	TRBV29-1	TGCAGCGTTGAAGCAGTTAGGCCCACAGATACGCAGTATTTT	CSVEAVRPTDTQYF
14	TRBJ1-4	NA	few	TRBV7-8	TGTGCCAGCAGCGCCCCCGGGTATGGGGAAAAACTGTTTTTT	CASSAPGYGEKLFF
15	TRBJ1-1	TRBD1	many	TRBV5-1	TGCGCCAGCAGCTGGACAGGAGTCATGAACACTGAAGCTTTCTTT	CASSWTGVMNTEAFF
18	TRBJ1-6	NA	few	TRBV27	TGTGCCAGCAGTCCCCGCGGCAGCCCAGGGCCCTATAATTCACCCCTCCACTTT	CASSPRGSPGPYNSPLHF
15	TRBJ2-7	TRBD1	many	TRBV20-1	TGCAGTGCTAAAAAGGGACAGGGACTTTTCTACGAGCAGTACTTC	CSAKKGQGLFYEQYF
14	TRBJ2-3	NA	NA	TRBV12-3/TRBV12-4	TGTGCCAGCAGTTTATCACCCCCCACAGATACGCAGTATTTT	CASSLSPPTDTQYF
17	TRBJ2-3	NA	few	TRBV27	TGTGCCAGCAGTTTGTCCCCGGGGGGCGGATACACAGATACGCAGTATTTT	CASSLSPGGGYTDTQYF
17	TRBJ1-6	NA	many	TRBV5-6	TGTGCCAGCAGCTTGTGGCCGGGAGGTCAGAATAATTCACCCCTCCACTTT	CASSLWPGGQNNSPLHF
15	TRBJ2-1	TRBD1	NA	TRBV9	TGTGCCAGCAGCCTCCGGGACAGGGGCGGCGATGAGCAGTTCTTC	CASSLRDRGGDEQFF
13	TRBJ2-7	NA	many	TRBV7-3	TGTGCCAGCAGCTTCGGGGGAGACAGTTGGCAGTACTTC	CASSFGGDSWQYF
17	TRBJ2-5	TRBD1	many	TRBV29-1	TGCAGCGTTGAGAGAAACGCCGGGACAGGGGGCTTGGAGACCCAGTACTTC	CSVERNAGTGGLETQYF
18	TRBJ2-5	TRBD1	NA	TRBV11-2	TGTGCCAGCAGAAGCGGACAGGGACGATACGACTTGGGCGAGACCCAGTACTTC	CASRSGQGRYDLGETQYF
14	TRBJ1-5	NA	NA	TRBV6-1	TGTGCCACCATCCCGCCGGGTAGCAATCAGCCCCAGCATTTT	CATIPPGSNQPQHF
14	TRBJ2-5	NA	NA	TRBV5-1	TGCGCCAGCAGCTTGGACAGAAATGGAGAGACCCAGTACTTC	CASSLDRNGETQYF
12	TRBJ2-3	NA	many	TRBV29-1	TGCAGCGGGGTCCGGGGCACAGATACGCAGTATTTT	CSGVRGTDTQYF
15	TRBJ1-5	NA	NA	TRBV7-2	TGTGCCAGCAGCTTAGAATTGGGCAGGGATCAGCCCCAGCATTTT	CASSLELGRDQPQHF
15	TRBJ2-1	TRBD1	NA	TRBV20-1	TGCAGTGCCACAGGTGGGACAGGGCTCCGGGGTGAGCAGTTCTTC	CSATGGTGLRGEQFF
13	TRBJ2-3	TRBD1	many	TRBV6-1	TGTGCCAGCAGTGCTCCGGGACAGAGTACGCAGTATTTT	CASSAPGQSTQYF
16	TRBJ1-2	TRBD1	NA	TRBV5-1	TGCGCCAGCAGCTTGGGACAGGGGGCCCTTAACTATGGCTACACCTTC	CASSLGQGALNYGYTF
15	TRBJ1-5	NA	NA	TRBV7-2	TGTGCCAGCAGCTTAGTAAAGGGAAGCGATCAGCCCCAGCATTTT	CASSLVKGSDQPQHF
13	TRBJ1-1	NA	many	TRBV20-1	TGCAGTGCGGCACGCGACGGAAACACTGAATCTTTCTTT	CSAARDGNTESFF
16	TRBJ2-1	NA	many	TRBV21-1	TGTGCCAGCAGCAAAGGAGGGACAGGGAGGTACAATGAGCAGTTCTTC	CASSKGGTGRYNEQFF
14	TRBJ2-7	NA	few	TRBV20-1	TGCAGTGCTGGAGGGGAGACAGGGCCCTACGAGCAGTACTTC	CSAGGETGPYEQYF
13	TRBJ2-7	NA	NA	TRBV10-3	TGTGCCATCAGTGGTGGAGACAATTACGAGCAGTACTTC	CAISGGDNYEQYF
19	TRBJ2-6	TRBD2	NA	TRBV4-2	TGTGCCAGCAGGACTTTCGGGGGGGCATCATTGAGTGGGGCCAACGTCCTGACTTTC	CASRTFGGASLSGANVLTF
13	TRBJ2-1	NA	NA	TRBV7-2	TGTGCCAGCAGCGAGAACAGGGTCAATGAGCAGTTCTTC	CASSENRVNEQFF
15	TRBJ1-5	TRBD1	NA	TRBV24-1	TGTGCCACCAGTGACTCAGGGGGCGGGAATCAGCCCCAGCATTTT	CATSDSGGGNQPQHF
12	TRBJ1-2	NA	NA	TRBV12-3/TRBV12-4	TGTGCCAGCACCTCGGGGGTCTATGGCTACACCTTC	CASTSGVYGYTF